These 21 T cell receptor beta chains were all obtained from the same sample, sequenced in a study of PD-1 blockade in classical Hodgkin lymphoma (TCRdb year 2020). Sample time point, as interpreted from the label and publication: cycle 4 day 1 (C4D1), after more than 5 weeks of nivolumab. Every trial patient had relapsed after autologous stem cell transplantation, and cohorts A, B and C differed in prior brentuximab vedotin exposure. Using a Miltenyi CD4+ T cell isolation kit, CD4+ T cells were purified from thawed PBMCs through magnetic negative selection. Library preparation was by the immunoSEQ multiplex PCR assay. TCRdb retrieved this table from immuneACCESS and kept in-frame rearrangements only. Not all clones are present; in checked studies, unresolved V genes account for under half, and no reason is known for the remainder. Across this sample there are about 30,000 clones, with 80% to 90% seen only once. The ten largest clonotypes hold roughly 0.6% of the sample.

The sequenced sample was CD4+ T cells from blood, obtained before the fourth cycle of nivolumab. The receptor set was obtained from a human donor with classical Hodgkin lymphoma.

The chain couples TRBV6-5 to TRBJ2-1; a weak D match, TRBD1 (5 bases). The CDR3 runs 14 residues. With 4 bases removed from V and 0 bases from J, the gap between germline ends came to 7 bases. Looked up from germline, CDR1 is MNHEY and CDR2 is SVGAGI. CDR3 nucleotide sequence: TGTGCCAGCAGTTCTAGGGGCTCCTACAATGAGCAGTTCTTC. Its translation: CASSSRGSYNEQFF.

The chain has TRBV5-5 and TRBJ1-2; 7 bases align to TRBD1. This CDR3 contains 13 residues. V shed 7 bases, J shed 0 bases, and the junction held 3 bases outside the gene matches. Germline V lookup: CDR1 SGHKS, CDR2 YYEKEE (reference sequence). CDR3 region: CASQQGTNYGYTF. The CDR3 region has the DNA TGTGCCAGCCAACAGGGGACTAACTATGGCTACACCTTC.

The chain uses TRBV19 and TRBJ1-3, with TRBD1 as a possible D gene (5 bases). V was shortened by 11 bases and J by 4 bases, with 12 bases between the two germline ends. CDR3 size: 12 residues. Germline V gene sequence: CDR1 LNHDA, CDR2 SQIVND (reference sequence). The DNA for the CDR3 is TGTGCCGTCGGGACCGCCGGAAACACCATATATTTT. The encoded protein is CAVGTAGNTIYF.

The chain joins TRBV30 to TRBJ1-2; D not certain. The V gene's germline CDR1 is GTSNPN and CDR2 SVGIG (reference sequence). Trimming left V 4 bases short and J 4 bases short, with 16 bases between. The CDR3 has 14 residues. CDR3: CAWTDDGSSYGYTF. In nucleotides, the CDR3 is TGTGCCTGGACTGACGACGGATCGTCCTATGGCTACACCTTC. The full variable domain, completed using reference TRBV30 and TRBJ1-2, is SQTIHQWPATLVQPVGSPLSLECTVEGTSNPNLYWYRQAAGRGLQLLFYSVGIGQISSEVPQNLSASRPQDRQFILSSKKLLLSDSGFYLCAWTDDGSSYGYTFGSGTRLTVV.

This clone was recorded only once. The chain employs TRBV7-2 and TRBJ1-6; weak D call: TRBD1 (6 bases). CDR1 SGHTA and CDR2 FQGNSA come from the germline V gene. Trimming stripped 2 bases from V and 9 bases from J, with 11 bases between. This CDR3 is 14 amino acids long. The CDR3 region has the DNA TGTGCCAGCAGCTTACTCCAGGGGAGTTCACCCCTCCACTTT. It is translated as CASSLLQGSSPLHF.

The V and J genes are TRBV18 and TRBJ1-3, with unresolved D. Between the trimmed V and J ends, which lost 6 bases and 1 base, there was a span of 16 bases. Germline V CDR1 and CDR2: KGHSH, LQKENI. The CDR3 runs to 16 residues. The CDR3 DNA reads TGTGCCAGCTCGATCAATCGGGAGCTGTCTGGAAACACCATATATTTT. Translation: CASSINRELSGNTIYF.

V and J are TRBV5-1 and TRBJ1-3; 11 nucleotides line up with TRBD1. V shed 5 bases and J 8 bases; nucleotides not matched to a gene: 6. Germline CDR1 reads SGHRS; CDR2 reads YFSETQ. The CDR3 covers 14 residues. This CDR3 reads CASSGQGAGDTIYF. CDR3 coding DNA: TGCGCCAGCAGTGGACAGGGGGCAGGAGACACCATATATTTT.

V and J are TRBV5-1 and TRBJ2-5, with D perhaps given as TRBD1 or TRBD2 (5 bases each). The germline gives CDR1 SGHRS, CDR2 YFSETQ. The ends were cut back, 6 bases at V and 1 base at J, with 13 bases in the middle. The CDR3 runs to 14 residues. CDR3 in DNA: TGCGCCAGCACCCGGGGCGACGCCCAAGAGACCCAGTACTTC. Translating it yields CASTRGDAQETQYF.

This clone was detected only a few times. Written as DNA, the CDR3 is TGCGCCAGCAGCTTGTCAGGGCCTTGGGATCAGCCCCAGCATTTT. The encoded protein is CASSLSGPWDQPQHF. The chain couples TRBV5-1 to TRBJ1-5; a weak D match, TRBD1 (5 bases). The length of the CDR3 is 15 residues. The V gene's germline CDR1 is SGHRS and CDR2 YFSETQ. Trimming took 1 base from V and 5 from J, leaving 13 bases between them.

This chain joins TRBV30 and TRBJ2-4; D is perhaps TRBD2 (5 bases). The V end lost 3 bases, the J end lost 0 bases, and 12 bases lay between the germline ends. The V gene's germline CDR1 is GTSNPN and CDR2 SVGIG (reference sequence). The length of the CDR3 is 15 residues. The DNA of the CDR3 is TGTGCCTGGAGCGGGGTTGGAATAGCCAAAAACATTCAGTACTTC. Translation: CAWSGVGIAKNIQYF.

The chain employs TRBV5-1 and TRBJ1-6; the match to TRBD1 covers 7 bases. The CDR3 loop spans 15 amino acids. V shed 4 bases, J shed 5 bases, and the junction held 6 bases outside the gene matches. Germline V gene sequence: CDR1 SGHRS, CDR2 YFSETQ. CDR3 bases: TGCGCCAGCAGCATAGGACAGGAACATAATTCACCCCTCCACTTT. Protein: CASSIGQEHNSPLHF.

The gene calls are TRBV19 and TRBJ1-1; possible D gene TRBD1, 6 bases. V dropped 7 bases and J dropped 1 base, with 16 bases sitting between them. Per the germline V gene, CDR1 is LNHDA and CDR2 is SQIVND (reference sequence). CDR3 length: 15 amino acids. The CDR3 DNA reads TGTGCCAGTACGGTAGGGGGGTTCTGGAACACTGAAGCTTTCTTT. This gives the protein CASTVGGFWNTEAFF.

V usage is TRBV25-1 and J usage is TRBJ2-3; TRBD2 matches 9 bases. The junction had 3 bases not matched to a gene; V was cut back by 7 bases and J by 4 bases. There are 13 residues in the CDR3. CDR1 MGHDK and CDR2 SYGVNS come from the germline V gene. DNA of the CDR3: TGTGCCAGCACCAGCGGGGGGCCAGATACGCAGTATTTT. It translates to CASTSGGPDTQYF.

The genes are TRBV4-1 and TRBJ2-7; 14 nucleotides align to TRBD2. The V segment lost 3 bases and the J segment 7 bases; nucleotides outside the gene matches: 11. This CDR3 is built from 17 residues. Germline V lookup: CDR1 MGHRA, CDR2 YSYEKL. The CDR3 protein is CASSQHLGLAGETEQYF. CDR3 DNA sequence: TGCGCCAGCAGCCAGCACCTGGGACTAGCGGGGGAGACTGAGCAGTACTTC.

The chain uses TRBV5-1 and TRBJ1-2; the D gene is possibly TRBD1 (6 bases). In germline, CDR1 is SGHRS, CDR2 YFSETQ. The CDR3 runs to 15 residues. Trimming took off 0 bases at V and 4 bases at J, with 13 bases between the two ends. The CDR3 spells CASSLVQGTVYGYTF. CDR3 sequence (DNA): TGCGCCAGCAGCTTGGTACAGGGAACGGTCTATGGCTACACCTTC.

The chain couples TRBV5-1 to TRBJ1-4; D may be TRBD1 (6 bases). CDR1 and CDR2 (germline): SGHRS, YFSETQ. CDR3 length equals 15 residues. Trimming left V 0 bases short and J 8 bases short, with 14 bases between. CDR3 sequence: CASSLVGGAFEKLFF. CDR3 nucleotide sequence: TGCGCCAGCAGCTTGGTCGGGGGGGCCTTCGAAAAACTGTTTTTT.

The chain carries TRBV5-1 and TRBJ1-1; 7 nucleotides line up with TRBD1. The length of the CDR3 is 17 residues. V was pared by 0 bases and J by 0 bases, with 8 bases of the junction left unmatched. Per germline, CDR1 SGHRS and CDR2 YFSETQ. The CDR3 loop reads CASSLARGGPLNTEAFF. The CDR3 DNA reads as TGCGCCAGCAGCTTGGCCAGGGGGGGCCCACTGAACACTGAAGCTTTCTTT. The whole variable domain, remainder taken from reference TRBV5-1 and TRBJ1-1, is KAGVTQTPRYLIKTRGQQVTLSCSPISGHRSVSWYQQTPGQGLQFLFEYFSETQRNKGNFPGRFSGRQFSNSRSEMNVSTLELGDSALYLCASSLARGGPLNTEAFFGQGTRLTVV.

The genes are TRBV11-3 and TRBJ2-7, with D possibly called TRBD1 or TRBD2 (5 bases each). CDR1 SGHNT and CDR2 YENEEA come from the germline V gene. V was pared by 4 bases and J by 3 bases, with 10 bases between. The CDR3 loop spans 13 amino acids. The CDR3 nucleotides read TGTGCCAGCAGCTCGGGACCGAACTACGAGCAGTACTTC. Translating it yields CASSSGPNYEQYF.

The chain uses TRBV7-2 and TRBJ1-5; D is unresolved. The germline V gene has CDR1 SGHTA and CDR2 FQGNSA. V was trimmed by 1 base and J by 9 bases, leaving 7 bases between them. The CDR3 runs 12 residues. CDR3 nucleotides: TGTGCCAGCAGCTTAGACCGGAGGCCCCAGCATTTT. Encoded protein: CASSLDRRPQHF.

CDR3 region: CASSSLISPSNIYF. In nucleotides, the CDR3 is TGTGCCAGCAGCTCCCTAATTTCCCCCTCTAACATATATTTT. The V call is TRBV11-2, the J call TRBJ1-3; D remains ambiguous. V gave up 4 bases and J gave up 12 bases, with 19 bases separating them. CDR3 length: 14 amino acids. Germline-derived CDR1 and CDR2 are SGHAT and FQNNGV.

The sample holds one count of this clone. The gene calls are TRBV27 and TRBJ2-1; TRBD1 matches at 8 bases. This CDR3 comprises 13 residues. Germline V gene data show CDR1 as MNHEY and CDR2 as SMNVEV (reference sequence). The J segment lost 2 bases and the V segment lost 7 bases, leaving 1 base of the junction unmatched. DNA for the CDR3: TGTGCCAGCAAACAGGGGGCCTACAATGAGCAGTTCTTC. This translates into CASKQGAYNEQFF.